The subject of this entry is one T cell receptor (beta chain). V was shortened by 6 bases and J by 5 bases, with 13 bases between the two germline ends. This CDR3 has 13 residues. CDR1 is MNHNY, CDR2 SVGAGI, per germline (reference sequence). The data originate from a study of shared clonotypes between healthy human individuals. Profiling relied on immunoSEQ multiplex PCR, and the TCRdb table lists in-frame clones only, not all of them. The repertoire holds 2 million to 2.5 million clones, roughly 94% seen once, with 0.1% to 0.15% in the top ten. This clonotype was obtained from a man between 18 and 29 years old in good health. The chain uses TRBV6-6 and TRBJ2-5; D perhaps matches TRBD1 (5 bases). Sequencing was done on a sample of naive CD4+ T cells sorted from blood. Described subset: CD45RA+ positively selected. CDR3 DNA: TGTGCCAGCAGAACTCAGGGAATTGAGACCCAGTACTTC. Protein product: CASRTQGIETQYF.